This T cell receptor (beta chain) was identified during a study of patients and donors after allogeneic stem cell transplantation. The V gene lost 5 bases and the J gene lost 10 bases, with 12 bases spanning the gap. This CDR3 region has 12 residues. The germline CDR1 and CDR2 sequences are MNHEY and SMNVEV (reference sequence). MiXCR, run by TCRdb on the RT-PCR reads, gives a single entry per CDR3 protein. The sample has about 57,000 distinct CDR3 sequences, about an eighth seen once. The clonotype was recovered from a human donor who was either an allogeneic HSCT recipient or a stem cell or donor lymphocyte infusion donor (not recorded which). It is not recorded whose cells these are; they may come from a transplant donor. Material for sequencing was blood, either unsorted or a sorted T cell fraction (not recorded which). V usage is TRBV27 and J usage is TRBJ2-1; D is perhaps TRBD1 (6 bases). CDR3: CASSHLGTEQFF. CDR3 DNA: TGTGCCAGCAGTCACCTCGGGACAGAGCAGTTCTTC.